Given below is one T cell receptor beta chain in context. No cognate antigen has been identified for it. Base-call qualities are not available, and no considerably larger clone is one nucleotide away. Participants in the prospective study were aged about 18 to 90 years, lived in about two dozen United States geographic areas, and enrolled through a virtual design. In the prospective study, cohorts were assigned on the basis of participant-reported clinical history obtained from a screening survey and a study questionnaire. For ImmuneRACE Cohort 3, a participant was defined as recovered based on two consecutive negative NP/OP PCR tests, clearance by a healthcare professional, or resolution of symptoms. In the prospective study, whole blood, serum and a nasopharyngeal or oropharyngeal swab were collected from each participant by mobile phlebotomists. Prospective study participants could optionally give additional blood draws and questionnaires over an approximately two-month period. Blood samples from the prospective study were shipped frozen or at room temperature prior to DNA extraction.

TCRbeta CDR3 regions were amplified from genomic DNA by means of the immunoSEQ Assay, a bias-controlled multiplex PCR. As for the authors' bioinformatics: The number of nucleated cells in each sample was estimated from the amplification of reference gene primers within the assay. To quantify the absolute abundance of each unique TCRbeta CDR3 rearrangement, sequence reads were collapsed and filtered. For each sample, productive Simpson clonality was calculated as the square root of Simpson's diversity index over productive rearrangements. TCRdb took over this immuneACCESS table, retaining in-frame rearrangements with V and J assigned. Such tables are incomplete; in checked studies, under half of the missing clones stem from an unresolved V gene, and the remainder is unexplained. Clonal size and the V and J genes are those of that table, whereas D and trimming came from the DNA. For this sample the table gives 200,000 to 250,000 clones, of which around 89% were detected only once. Approximately 4.2% of the sample goes to the ten largest clones.

The entry originates in a study of blood T cell repertoires in COVID-19 (TCRdb year 2020). Looking at the study overall: Collaborator samples came from the United States, Italy and Spain and covered acute and convalescent phases of COVID-19. The material from the prospective study consisted of cDNA or gDNA derived from T cells, B-cell-depleted T cells, or PBMCs. Where available, HLA class I and class II types were taken from metadata supplied by the sample provider and were not determined by assay-based typing. The dataset comprised deeply sampled blood TCRbeta repertoires from subjects exposed to, actively infected with, or recovered from COVID-19. The repertoires were released in a freely available public database intended as a resource for research on the immune response to SARS-CoV-2. Samples were obtained from the ongoing ImmuneRACE study (first 160 participants) and from about 1,300 subjects provided by 6 global collaborators. The sample metadata nearly always contained a de-identified subject ID, COVID-19 status, age in years and sex.

Study-wide conclusions, independent of this receptor: Clinical and demographic metadata were provided uncurated, with the amount varying by source and participant.

As encoded in the germline V gene, CDR1 is SGHVS while CDR2 is FQNEAQ. Measured from the cysteine to the phenylalanine, the CDR3 is 15 residues long. Only the CDR3 DNA is retained, 45 bases long and in frame from the first base. V was cut back by 5 bases and J by 2 bases, leaving a gap of 15 bases between them. The chain uses TRBV7-8 and TRBJ1-2; the best D guess is TRBD1, with 5 bases matching. The TCR was taken from a woman in her twenties or thirties who had recovered from COVID-19. Sequenced input: PBMCs or T cells enriched from blood (not recorded which). The DNA reads TGTGCCAGCAGCCCCAGGGTTCAGCCAAACTATGGCTACACCTTC. Translated, this is CASSPRVQPNYGYTF.